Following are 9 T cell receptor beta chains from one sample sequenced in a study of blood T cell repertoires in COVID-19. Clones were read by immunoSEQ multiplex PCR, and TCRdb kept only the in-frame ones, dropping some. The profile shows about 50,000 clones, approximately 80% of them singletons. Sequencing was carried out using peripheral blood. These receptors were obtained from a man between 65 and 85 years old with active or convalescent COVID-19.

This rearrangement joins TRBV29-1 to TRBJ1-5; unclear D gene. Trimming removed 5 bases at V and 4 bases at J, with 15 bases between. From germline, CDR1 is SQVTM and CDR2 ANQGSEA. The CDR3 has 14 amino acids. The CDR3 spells CSVNQVSWNQPQHF. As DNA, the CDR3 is TGCAGCGTTAACCAGGTAAGTTGGAATCAGCCCCAGCATTTT.

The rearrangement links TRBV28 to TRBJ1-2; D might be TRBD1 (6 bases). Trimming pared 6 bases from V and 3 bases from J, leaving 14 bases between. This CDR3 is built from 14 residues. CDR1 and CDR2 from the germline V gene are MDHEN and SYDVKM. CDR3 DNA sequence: TGTGCCAGCAGCTCTCCGGGGGGCTACTATGGCTACACCTTC. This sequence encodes CASSSPGGYYGYTF.

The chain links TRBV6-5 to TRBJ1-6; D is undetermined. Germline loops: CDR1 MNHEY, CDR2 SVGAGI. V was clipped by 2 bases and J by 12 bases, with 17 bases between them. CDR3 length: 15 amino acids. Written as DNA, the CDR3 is TGTGCCAGCAGTTACCCCCTCATGCAGGATCAACCCCTCCACTTT. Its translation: CASSYPLMQDQPLHF.

The CDR3 sequence: CASSIRLAQGATGELFF. CDR3 DNA: TGTGCCAGTAGTATTCGGTTGGCGCAGGGGGCCACCGGGGAGCTGTTTTTT. The chain has TRBV19 and TRBJ2-2, with TRBD1 identical over 8 bases. The CDR3 consists of 17 residues. CDR1 and CDR2 (germline): LNHDA, SQIVND (reference sequence). The V gene end was trimmed by 3 bases and the J gene end by 4 bases; junction bases not matched to a gene: 10.

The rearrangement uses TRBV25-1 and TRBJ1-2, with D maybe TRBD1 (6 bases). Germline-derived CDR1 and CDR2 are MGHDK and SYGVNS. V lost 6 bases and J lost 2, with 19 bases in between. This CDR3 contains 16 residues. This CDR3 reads CASSPANRERNYGYTF. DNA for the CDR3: TGTGCCAGCAGCCCCGCGAACAGGGAACGGAACTATGGCTACACCTTC.

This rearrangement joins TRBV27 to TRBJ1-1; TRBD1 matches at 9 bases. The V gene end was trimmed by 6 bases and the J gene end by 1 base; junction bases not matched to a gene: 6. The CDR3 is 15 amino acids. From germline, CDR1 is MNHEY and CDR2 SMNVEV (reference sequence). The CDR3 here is CASRPGQGQNTEAFF. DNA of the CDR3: TGTGCCAGCAGGCCAGGACAGGGGCAGAACACTGAAGCTTTCTTT.

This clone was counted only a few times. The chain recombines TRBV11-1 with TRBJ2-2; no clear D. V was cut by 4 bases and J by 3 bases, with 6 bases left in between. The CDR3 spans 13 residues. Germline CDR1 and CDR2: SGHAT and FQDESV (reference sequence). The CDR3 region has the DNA TGTGCCAGCAGCTCTGTGTACACCGGGGAGCTGTTTTTT. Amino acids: CASSSVYTGELFF.

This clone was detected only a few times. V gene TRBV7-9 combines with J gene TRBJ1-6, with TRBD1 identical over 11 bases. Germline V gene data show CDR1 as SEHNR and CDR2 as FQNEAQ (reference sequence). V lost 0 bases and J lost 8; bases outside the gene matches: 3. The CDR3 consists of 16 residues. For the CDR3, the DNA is TGTGCCAGCAGCTTAGCAGGACAGGGGGCCTATTCACCCCTCCACTTT. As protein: CASSLAGQGAYSPLHF. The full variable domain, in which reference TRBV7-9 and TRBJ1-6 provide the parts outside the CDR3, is DTGVSQNPRHKITKRGQNVTFRCDPISEHNRLYWYRQTLGQGPEFLTYFQNEAQLEKSRLLSDRFSAERPKGSFSTLEIQRTEQGDSAMYLCASSLAGQGAYSPLHFGNGTRLTVT.

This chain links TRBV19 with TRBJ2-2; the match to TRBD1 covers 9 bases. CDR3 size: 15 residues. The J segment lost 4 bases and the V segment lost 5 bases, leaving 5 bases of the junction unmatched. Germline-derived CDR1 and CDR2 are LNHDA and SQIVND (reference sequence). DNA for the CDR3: TGTGCCAGTAGTGTCGGGACAGGGAGCACCGGGGAGCTGTTTTTT. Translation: CASSVGTGSTGELFF. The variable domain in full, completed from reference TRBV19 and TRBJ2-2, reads DGGITQSPKYLFRKEGQNVTLSCEQNLNHDAMYWYRQDPGQGLRLIYYSQIVNDFQKGDIAEGYSVSREKKESFPLTVTSAQKNPTAFYLCASSVGTGSTGELFFGEGSRLTVL.